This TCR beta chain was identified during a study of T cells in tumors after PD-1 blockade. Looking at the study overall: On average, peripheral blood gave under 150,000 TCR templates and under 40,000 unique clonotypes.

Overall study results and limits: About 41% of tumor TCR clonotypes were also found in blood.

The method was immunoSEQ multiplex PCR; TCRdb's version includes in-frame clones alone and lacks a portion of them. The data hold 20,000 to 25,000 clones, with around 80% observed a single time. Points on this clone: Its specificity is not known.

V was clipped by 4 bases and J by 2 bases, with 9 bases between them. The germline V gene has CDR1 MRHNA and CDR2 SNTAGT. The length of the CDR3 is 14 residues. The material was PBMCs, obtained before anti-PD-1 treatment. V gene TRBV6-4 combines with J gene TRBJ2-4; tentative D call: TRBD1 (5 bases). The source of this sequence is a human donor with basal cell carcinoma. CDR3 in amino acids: CASSGQRTKNIQYF. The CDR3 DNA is TGTGCCAGCAGTGGACAGAGGACCAAAAACATTCAGTACTTC.